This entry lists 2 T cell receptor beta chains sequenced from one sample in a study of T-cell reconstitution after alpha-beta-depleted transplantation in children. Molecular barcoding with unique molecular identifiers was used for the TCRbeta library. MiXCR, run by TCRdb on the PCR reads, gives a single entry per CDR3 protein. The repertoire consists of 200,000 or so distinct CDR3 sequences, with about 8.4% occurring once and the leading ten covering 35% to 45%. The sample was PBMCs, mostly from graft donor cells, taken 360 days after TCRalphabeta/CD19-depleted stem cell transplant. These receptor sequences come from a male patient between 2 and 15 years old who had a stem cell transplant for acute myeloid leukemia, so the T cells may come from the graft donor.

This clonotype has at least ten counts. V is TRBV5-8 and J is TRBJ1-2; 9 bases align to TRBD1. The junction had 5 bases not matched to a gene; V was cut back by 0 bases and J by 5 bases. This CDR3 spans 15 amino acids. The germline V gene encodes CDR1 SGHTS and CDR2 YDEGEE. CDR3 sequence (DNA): TGTGCCAGCAGCTTGGGGGGGACAGGGCCATATGGCTACACCTTC. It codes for CASSLGGTGPYGYTF.

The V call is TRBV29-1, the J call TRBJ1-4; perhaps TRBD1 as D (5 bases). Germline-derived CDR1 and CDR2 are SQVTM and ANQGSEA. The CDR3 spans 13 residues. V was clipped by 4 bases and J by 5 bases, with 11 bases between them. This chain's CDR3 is CSVGAGGNEKLFF. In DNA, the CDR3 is TGCAGCGTTGGAGCCGGGGGGAATGAAAAACTGTTTTTT.